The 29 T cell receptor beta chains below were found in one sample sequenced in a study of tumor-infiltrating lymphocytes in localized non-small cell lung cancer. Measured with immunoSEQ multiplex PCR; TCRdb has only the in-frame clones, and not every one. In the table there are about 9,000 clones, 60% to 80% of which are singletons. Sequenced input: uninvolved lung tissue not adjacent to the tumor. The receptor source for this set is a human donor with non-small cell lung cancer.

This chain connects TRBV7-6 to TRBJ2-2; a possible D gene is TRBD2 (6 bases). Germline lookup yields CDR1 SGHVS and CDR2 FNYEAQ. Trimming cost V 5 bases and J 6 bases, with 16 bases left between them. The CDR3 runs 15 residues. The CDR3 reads CASSPTLGEAGELFF. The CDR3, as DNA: TGTGCCAGCAGCCCAACCCTGGGGGAGGCCGGGGAGCTGTTTTTT. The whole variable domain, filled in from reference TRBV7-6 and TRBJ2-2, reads GAGVSQSPRYKVTKRGQDVALRCDPISGHVSLYWYRQALGQGPEFLTYFNYEAQQDKSGLPNDRFSAERPEGSISTLTIQRTEQRDSAMYRCASSPTLGEAGELFFGEGSRLTVL.

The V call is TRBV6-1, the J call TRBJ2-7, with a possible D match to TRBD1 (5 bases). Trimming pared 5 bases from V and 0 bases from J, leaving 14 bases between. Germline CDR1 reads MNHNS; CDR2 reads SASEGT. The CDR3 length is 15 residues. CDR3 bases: TGTGCCAGCAGTCCCACAGGTTCTAACTCCTACGAGCAGTACTTC. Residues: CASSPTGSNSYEQYF.

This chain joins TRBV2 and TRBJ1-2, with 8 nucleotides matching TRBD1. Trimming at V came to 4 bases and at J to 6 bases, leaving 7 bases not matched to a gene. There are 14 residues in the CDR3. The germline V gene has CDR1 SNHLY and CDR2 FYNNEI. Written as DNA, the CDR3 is TGTGCCAGCAGTGTATTGGGACAGGAAGATGGCTACACCTTC. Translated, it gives CASSVLGQEDGYTF.

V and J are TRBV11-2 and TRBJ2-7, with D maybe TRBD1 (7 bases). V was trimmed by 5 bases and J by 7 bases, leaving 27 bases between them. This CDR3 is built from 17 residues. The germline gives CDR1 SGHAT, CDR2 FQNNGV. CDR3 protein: CASSPDQGGLRPLEQYF. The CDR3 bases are TGTGCCAGCAGCCCAGACCAGGGGGGACTCCGACCCCTGGAGCAGTACTTC. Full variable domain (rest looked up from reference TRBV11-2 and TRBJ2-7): EAGVAQSPRYKIIEKRQSVAFWCNPISGHATLYWYQQILGQGPKLLIQFQNNGVVDDSQLPKDRFSAERLKGVDSTLKIQPAKLEDSAVYLCASSPDQGGLRPLEQYFGPGTRLTVT.

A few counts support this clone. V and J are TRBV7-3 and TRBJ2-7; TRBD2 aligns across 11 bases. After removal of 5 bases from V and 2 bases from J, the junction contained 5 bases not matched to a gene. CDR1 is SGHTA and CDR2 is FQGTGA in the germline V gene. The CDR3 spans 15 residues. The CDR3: CASSLGLAVPYEQYF. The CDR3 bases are TGTGCCAGCAGCCTGGGACTAGCGGTCCCCTACGAGCAGTACTTC.

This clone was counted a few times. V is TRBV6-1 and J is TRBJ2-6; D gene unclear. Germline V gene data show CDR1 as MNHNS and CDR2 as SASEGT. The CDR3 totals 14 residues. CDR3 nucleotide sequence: TGTGCTGCGAATTCCCCGGAGGGGGCCAACGTCCTGACTTTC. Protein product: CAANSPEGANVLTF.

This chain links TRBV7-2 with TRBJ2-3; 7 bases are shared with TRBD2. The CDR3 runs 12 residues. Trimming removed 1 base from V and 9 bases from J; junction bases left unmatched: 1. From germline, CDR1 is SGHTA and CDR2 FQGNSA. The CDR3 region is CASSLDSGTQYF. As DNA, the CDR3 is TGTGCCAGCAGCTTAGATAGCGGGACGCAGTATTTT.

In DNA form, the CDR3 reads TGTGCCATCAGTGAACCCAGAGGTGACTCCTACAATGAGCAGTTCTTC. It encodes CAISEPRGDSYNEQFF. The rearrangement uses TRBV10-3 and TRBJ2-1; D unclear. The germline V gene has CDR1 ENHRY and CDR2 SYGVKD. CDR3 length equals 16 residues. Trimming cost V 3 bases and J 0 bases, with 12 bases left between them.

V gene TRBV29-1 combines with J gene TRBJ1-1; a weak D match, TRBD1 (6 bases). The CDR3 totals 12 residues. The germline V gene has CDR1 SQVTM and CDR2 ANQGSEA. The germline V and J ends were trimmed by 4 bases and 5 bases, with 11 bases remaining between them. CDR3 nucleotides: TGCAGCGTTGCGGGCAGGGGAACTGAAGCTTTCTTT. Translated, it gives CSVAGRGTEAFF. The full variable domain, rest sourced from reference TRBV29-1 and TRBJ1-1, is SAVISQKPSRDICQRGTSLTIQCQVDSQVTMMFWYRQQPGQSLTLIATANQGSEATYESGFVIDKFPISRPNLTFSTLTVSNMSPEDSSIYLCSVAGRGTEAFFGQGTRLTVV.

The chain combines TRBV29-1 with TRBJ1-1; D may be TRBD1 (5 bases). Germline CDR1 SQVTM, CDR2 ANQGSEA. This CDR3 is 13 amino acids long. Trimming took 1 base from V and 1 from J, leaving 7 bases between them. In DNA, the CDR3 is TGCAGCGTTGAAGGCAGGGAGAACACTGAAGCTTTCTTT. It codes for CSVEGRENTEAFF.

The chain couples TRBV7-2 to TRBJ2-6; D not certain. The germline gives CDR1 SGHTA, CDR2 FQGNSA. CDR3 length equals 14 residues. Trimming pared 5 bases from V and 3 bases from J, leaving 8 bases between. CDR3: CASSPQVGANVLTF. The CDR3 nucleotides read TGTGCCAGCAGCCCTCAAGTTGGGGCCAACGTCCTGACTTTC.

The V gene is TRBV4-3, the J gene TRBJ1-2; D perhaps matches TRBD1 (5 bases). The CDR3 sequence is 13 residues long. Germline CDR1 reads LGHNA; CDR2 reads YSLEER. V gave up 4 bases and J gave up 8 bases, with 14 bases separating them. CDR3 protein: CASSPELTDGYTF. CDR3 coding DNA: TGCGCCAGCAGCCCAGAACTGACAGACGGCTACACCTTC.

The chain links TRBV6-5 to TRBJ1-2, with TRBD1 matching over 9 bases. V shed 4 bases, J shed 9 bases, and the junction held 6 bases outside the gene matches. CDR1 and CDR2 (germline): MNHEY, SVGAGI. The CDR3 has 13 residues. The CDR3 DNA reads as TGTGCCAGCAGTTGGGGACAGGGTGCGAGCTACACCTTC. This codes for CASSWGQGASYTF.

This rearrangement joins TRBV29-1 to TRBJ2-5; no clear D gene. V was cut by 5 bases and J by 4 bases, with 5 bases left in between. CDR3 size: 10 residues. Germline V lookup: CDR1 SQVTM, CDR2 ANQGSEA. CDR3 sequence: CSVSVETQYF. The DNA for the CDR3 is TGCAGCGTTTCGGTAGAGACCCAGTACTTC.

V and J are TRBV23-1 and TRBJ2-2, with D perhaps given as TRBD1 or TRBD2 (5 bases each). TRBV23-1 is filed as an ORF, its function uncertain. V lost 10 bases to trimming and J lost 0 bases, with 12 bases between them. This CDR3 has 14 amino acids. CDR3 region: CATFGTSNTGELFF. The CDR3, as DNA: TGCGCCACCTTCGGGACGTCGAACACCGGGGAGCTGTTTTTT.

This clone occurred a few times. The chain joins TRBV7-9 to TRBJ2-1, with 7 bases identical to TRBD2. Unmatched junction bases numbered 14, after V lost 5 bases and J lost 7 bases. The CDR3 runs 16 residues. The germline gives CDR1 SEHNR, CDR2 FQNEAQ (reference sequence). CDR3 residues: CASSTFGEGVSNEQFF. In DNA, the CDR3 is TGTGCCAGCAGCACTTTCGGGGAGGGTGTAAGTAATGAGCAGTTCTTC.

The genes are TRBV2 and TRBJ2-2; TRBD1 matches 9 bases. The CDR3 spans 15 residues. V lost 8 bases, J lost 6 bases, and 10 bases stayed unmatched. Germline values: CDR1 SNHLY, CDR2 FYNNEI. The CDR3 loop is CASGGQGERAGELFF. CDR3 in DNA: TGTGCCAGCGGGGGACAGGGTGAGAGAGCCGGGGAGCTGTTTTTT.

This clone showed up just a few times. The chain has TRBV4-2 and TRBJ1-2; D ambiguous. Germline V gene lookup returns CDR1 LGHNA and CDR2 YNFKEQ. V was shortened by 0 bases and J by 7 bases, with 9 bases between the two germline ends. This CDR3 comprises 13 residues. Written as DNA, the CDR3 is TGTGCCAGCAGCCAAGATCCCCGCGTTGGCTACACCTTC. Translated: CASSQDPRVGYTF.

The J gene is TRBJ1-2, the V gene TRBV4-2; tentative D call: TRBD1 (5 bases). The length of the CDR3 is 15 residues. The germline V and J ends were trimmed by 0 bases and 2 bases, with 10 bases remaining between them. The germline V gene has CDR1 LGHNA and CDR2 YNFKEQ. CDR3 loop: CASSQDRQGNYGYTF. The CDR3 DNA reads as TGTGCCAGCAGCCAAGATAGGCAGGGAAACTATGGCTACACCTTC.

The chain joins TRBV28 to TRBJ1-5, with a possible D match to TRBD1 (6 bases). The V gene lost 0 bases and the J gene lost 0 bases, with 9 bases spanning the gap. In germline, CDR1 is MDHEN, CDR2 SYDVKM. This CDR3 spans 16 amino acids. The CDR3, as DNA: TGTGCCAGCAGTTTATGGGACAGCTATAGCAATCAGCCCCAGCATTTT. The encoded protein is CASSLWDSYSNQPQHF. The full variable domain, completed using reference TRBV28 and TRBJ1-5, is DVKVTQSSRYLVKRTGEKVFLECVQDMDHENMFWYRQDPGLGLRLIYFSYDVKMKEKGDIPEGYSVSREKKERFSLILESASTNQTSMYLCASSLWDSYSNQPQHFGDGTRLSIL.

CDR3 nucleotides: TGTGCCACCAGCAGAGATCGGCAGGGCAGGAATACGCAGTATTTT. This gives the protein CATSRDRQGRNTQYF. This chain connects TRBV15 to TRBJ2-3; TRBD1 might be the D (5 bases). V lost 0 bases and J 7 bases, leaving 14 bases between the germline ends. This CDR3 is 15 amino acids long. Germline assignment: CDR1 LNHNV and CDR2 YYDKDF (reference sequence).

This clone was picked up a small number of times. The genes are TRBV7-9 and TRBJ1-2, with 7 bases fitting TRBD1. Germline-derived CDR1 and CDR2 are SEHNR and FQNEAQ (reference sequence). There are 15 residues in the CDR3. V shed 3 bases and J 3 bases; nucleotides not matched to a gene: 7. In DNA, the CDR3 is TGTGCCAGCAGCTTTCACCAAACAGGGGACTATGGCTACACCTTC. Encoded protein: CASSFHQTGDYGYTF.

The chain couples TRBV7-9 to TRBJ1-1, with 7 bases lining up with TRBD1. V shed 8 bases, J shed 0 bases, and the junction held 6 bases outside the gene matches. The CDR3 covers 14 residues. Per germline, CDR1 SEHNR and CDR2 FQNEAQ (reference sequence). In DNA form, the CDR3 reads TGTGCCAGCGGAAGGGACAGCATGAACACTGAAGCTTTCTTT. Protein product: CASGRDSMNTEAFF.

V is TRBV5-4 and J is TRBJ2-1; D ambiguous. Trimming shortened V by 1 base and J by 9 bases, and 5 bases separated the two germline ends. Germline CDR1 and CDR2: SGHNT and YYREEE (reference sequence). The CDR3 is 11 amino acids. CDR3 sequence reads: CASSLLGEQFF. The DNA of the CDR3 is TGTGCCAGCAGCTTGTTAGGTGAGCAGTTCTTC.

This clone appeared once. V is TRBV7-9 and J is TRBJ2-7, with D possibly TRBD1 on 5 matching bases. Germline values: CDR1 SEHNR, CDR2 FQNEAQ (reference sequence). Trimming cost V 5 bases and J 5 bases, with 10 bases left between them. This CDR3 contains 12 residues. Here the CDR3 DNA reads TGTGCCAGCAGCCTCGACAGTGACGAGCAGTACTTC. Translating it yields CASSLDSDEQYF.

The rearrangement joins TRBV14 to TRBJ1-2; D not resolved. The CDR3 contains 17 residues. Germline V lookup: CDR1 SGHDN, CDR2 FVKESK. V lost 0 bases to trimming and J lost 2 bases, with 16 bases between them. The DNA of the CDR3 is TGTGCCAGCAGCCAAGAACACCCGGGCCTCACAAACTATGGCTACACCTTC. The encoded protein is CASSQEHPGLTNYGYTF.

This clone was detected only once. The CDR3 region has the DNA TGTGCCACCAGCAGAGATCAGACGGGTACCTACGAGCAGTACTTC. Translating gives CATSRDQTGTYEQYF. This sequence joins TRBV15 and TRBJ2-7; D is unresolved. There are 15 residues in the CDR3. The germline gives CDR1 LNHNV, CDR2 YYDKDF (reference sequence). Trimming cost V 0 bases and J 2 bases, with 11 bases left between them.

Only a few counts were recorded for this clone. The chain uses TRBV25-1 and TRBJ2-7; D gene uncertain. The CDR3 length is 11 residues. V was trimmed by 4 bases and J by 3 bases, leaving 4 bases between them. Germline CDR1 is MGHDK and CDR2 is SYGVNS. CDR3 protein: CASSAYYEQYF. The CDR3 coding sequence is TGTGCCAGCAGTGCCTACTACGAGCAGTACTTC.

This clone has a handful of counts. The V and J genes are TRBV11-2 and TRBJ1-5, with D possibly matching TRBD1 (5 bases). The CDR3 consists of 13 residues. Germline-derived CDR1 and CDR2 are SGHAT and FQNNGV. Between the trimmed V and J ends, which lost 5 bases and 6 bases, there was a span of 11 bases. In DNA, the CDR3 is TGTGCCAGCAGCCAGAACAGGATTCAGCCCCAGCATTTT. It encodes CASSQNRIQPQHF.